The T cell receptor beta chain described here comes from a study of blood T cell repertoires in COVID-19. Authors' methods: Estimation of nucleated cell counts was performed using reference gene primer amplification. Sequencing was performed with immunoSEQ multiplex PCR; in TCRdb, only in-frame clones are kept and a portion is missing. V and J calls and clone size are copied from that table; D and trimming were computed from the DNA. The data show 150,000 or so clones, with around 81% seen just once and 13% held by the top ten. The CDR3 runs 16 residues. The V end lost 2 bases, the J end lost 0 bases, and 11 bases lay between the germline ends. Per the germline V gene, CDR1 is MNHEY and CDR2 is SVGAGI.

This receptor was taken from a man aged 65 to 85 who had recovered from COVID-19. The rearrangement links TRBV6-5 to TRBJ2-1; the D gene is possibly TRBD2 (5 bases). Sequenced material: peripheral blood. CDR3 protein: CASSYVWESSYNEQFF. CDR3 DNA sequence: TGTGCCAGCAGTTACGTGTGGGAGAGCTCCTACAATGAGCAGTTCTTC.